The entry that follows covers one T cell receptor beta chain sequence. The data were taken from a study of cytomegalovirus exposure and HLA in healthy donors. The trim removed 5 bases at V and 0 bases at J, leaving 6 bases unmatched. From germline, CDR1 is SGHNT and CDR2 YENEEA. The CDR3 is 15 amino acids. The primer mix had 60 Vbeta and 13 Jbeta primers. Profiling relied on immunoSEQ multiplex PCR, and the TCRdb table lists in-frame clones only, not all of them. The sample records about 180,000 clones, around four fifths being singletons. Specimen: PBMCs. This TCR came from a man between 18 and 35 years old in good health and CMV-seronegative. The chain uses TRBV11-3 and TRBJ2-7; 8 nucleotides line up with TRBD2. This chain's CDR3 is CASSLRGTSSYEQYF. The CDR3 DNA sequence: TGTGCCAGCAGCCTTAGAGGGACTAGCTCCTACGAGCAGTACTTC.